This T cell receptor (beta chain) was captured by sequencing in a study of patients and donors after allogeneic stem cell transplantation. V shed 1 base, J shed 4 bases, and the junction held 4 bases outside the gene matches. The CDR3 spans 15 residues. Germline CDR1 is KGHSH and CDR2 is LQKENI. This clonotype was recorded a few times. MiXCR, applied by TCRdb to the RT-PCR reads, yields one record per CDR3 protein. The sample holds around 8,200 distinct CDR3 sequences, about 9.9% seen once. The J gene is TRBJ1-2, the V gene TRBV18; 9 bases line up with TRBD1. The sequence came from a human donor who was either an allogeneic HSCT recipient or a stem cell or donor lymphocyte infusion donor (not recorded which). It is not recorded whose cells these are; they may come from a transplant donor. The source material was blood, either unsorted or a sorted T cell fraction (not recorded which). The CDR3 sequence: CASSPLGTGIYGYTF. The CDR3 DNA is TGTGCCAGCTCACCACTTGGGACAGGGATCTATGGCTACACCTTC.